These T cell receptor beta chains were read from a single sample in a study of T cells in Graves' hyperthyroidism and ophthalmopathy. TCRdb reprocessed the multiplex PCR reads via MiXCR and lists one record per CDR3 protein. The sample shows about 100,000 distinct CDR3 sequences, approximately 15% of them seen only once. Sequencing input: blood. Source of these receptors: a woman aged 50 to 65 with Graves' hyperthyroidism. CDR3s include the opening cysteine and the closing phenylalanine or tryptophan. D genes are given only for firm matches. Some rows mark clone size as missing; the rest say once, few, many or name a class of expanded clone.

d_gene	abundance	j_gene	len	v_gene	CDR3aa	CDR3nt
TRBD2	many	TRBJ2-7	13	TRBV20-1	CSASGTDSYGQYF	TGCAGTGCGAGCGGGACGGACTCCTACGGGCAGTACTTC
NA	many	TRBJ1-2	13	TRBV12-3/TRBV12-4	CASSWTVGNGYTF	TGTGCCAGCAGCTGGACGGTGGGGAATGGCTACACCTTC
NA	many	TRBJ2-4	16	TRBV3-1	CASSKSDGIAKNIQYF	TGTGCCAGCAGCAAATCGGACGGGATAGCCAAAAACATTCAGTACTTC
NA	many	TRBJ2-1	15	TRBV7-9	CASSLGEFSYNEQFF	TGTGCCAGCAGCTTGGGGGAGTTCTCCTACAATGAGCAGTTCTTC
NA	few	TRBJ2-3	13	TRBV29-1	CSVVHLAADTQYF	TGCAGCGTTGTACACTTAGCCGCAGATACGCAGTATTTT
NA	many	TRBJ1-2	16	TRBV3-1	CASSRQSLGAGYGYTF	TGTGCCAGCAGCCGGCAAAGCCTAGGGGCTGGCTATGGCTACACCTTC
TRBD2	many	TRBJ2-5	13	TRBV20-1	CSGASGSQETQYF	TGCAGTGGGGCTAGCGGGTCCCAAGAGACCCAGTACTTC
NA	once	TRBJ2-5	12	TRBV6-1	CASKHFGETQYF	TGTGCCAGCAAACACTTTGGGGAGACCCAGTACTTC
NA	NA	TRBJ1-4	12	TRBV12-3/TRBV12-4	CASSPRLEKLFF	TGTGCCAGCAGTCCACGCCTGGAAAAACTGTTTTTT
NA	many	TRBJ1-2	13	TRBV11-2	CASRGGPNYGYTF	TGTGCCAGCAGGGGGGGTCCGAACTATGGCTACACCTTC
NA	many	TRBJ1-1	13	TRBV18	CASSPGVNTEAFF	TGTGCCAGCTCACCAGGGGTGAACACTGAAGCTTTCTTT
TRBD1	many	TRBJ2-1	16	TRBV5-1	CASSLGPGTGFNEQFF	TGCGCCAGCAGCTTGGGCCCCGGGACAGGGTTCAATGAGCAGTTCTTC
NA	many	TRBJ2-1	12	TRBV2	CASSAPGHEQFF	TGTGCCAGCAGTGCCCCAGGGCATGAGCAGTTCTTC
NA	many	TRBJ1-4	13	TRBV6-1	CASKVSTNEKLFF	TGTGCCAGCAAGGTCTCAACTAATGAAAAACTGTTTTTT
TRBD1	many	TRBJ2-3	13	TRBV20-1	CSAKDRVTDTQYF	TGCAGTGCAAAGGACAGGGTCACAGATACGCAGTATTTT
NA	many	TRBJ2-3	13	TRBV7-2	CASSLVGSDTQYF	TGTGCCAGCAGCTTAGTAGGGTCCGATACGCAGTATTTT
TRBD2	many	TRBJ2-7	16	TRBV12-3/TRBV12-4	CASSPRLAQSAYEQYF	TGTGCCAGCAGTCCGCGACTAGCCCAATCGGCCTACGAGCAGTACTTC
NA	few	TRBJ1-6	13	TRBV7-3	CASSFSPESPLHF	TGTGCCAGCAGCTTTAGCCCCGAATCACCCCTCCACTTT
NA	many	TRBJ1-1	14	TRBV5-1	CASSFGQSSTEAFF	TGCGCCAGCAGCTTCGGACAGTCTAGCACTGAAGCTTTCTTT
NA	many	TRBJ2-1	16	TRBV12-3/TRBV12-4	CASRLYLNSRFNEQFF	TGTGCCAGCAGGCTATATTTGAACTCTCGATTCAATGAGCAGTTCTTC
TRBD2	NA	TRBJ2-1	12	TRBV29-1	CSVVLAVNEQFF	TGCAGCGTTGTACTAGCGGTCAATGAGCAGTTCTTC
TRBD2	many	TRBJ2-5	17	TRBV12-3/TRBV12-4	CASSYSPASGTLETQYF	TGTGCCAGCAGTTATTCGCCGGCTAGCGGGACTCTGGAGACCCAGTACTTC
NA	many	TRBJ1-2	16	TRBV5-5	CASSLAPPEAVYGYTF	TGTGCCAGCAGCTTGGCCCCCCCGGAGGCTGTCTATGGCTACACCTTC
TRBD1	many	TRBJ2-5	13	TRBV20-1	CSALQGVGETQYF	TGCAGTGCCTTACAGGGGGTAGGGGAGACCCAGTACTTC
TRBD1	NA	TRBJ2-6	16	TRBV19	CASRRTGFSGANVLTF	TGTGCCAGTAGGAGGACAGGGTTCTCTGGGGCCAACGTCCTGACTTTC
NA	many	TRBJ2-5	11	TRBV20-1	CSAVAEETQYF	TGCAGTGCTGTAGCGGAAGAGACCCAGTACTTC
TRBD2	many	TRBJ2-3	16	TRBV20-1	CSARDPSRAGGDTQYF	TGCAGTGCTAGAGATCCGTCTAGGGCCGGGGGGGATACGCAGTATTTT
NA	many	TRBJ2-1	17	TRBV20-1	CSARSLIGTGQGNEQFF	TGCAGTGCTAGATCACTCATAGGGACGGGGCAGGGCAATGAGCAGTTCTTC
TRBD1	few	TRBJ2-2	16	TRBV29-1	CSVVISPGQGTGELFF	TGCAGCGTTGTAATTTCCCCGGGACAGGGAACCGGGGAGCTGTTTTTT
TRBD2	many	TRBJ2-1	13	TRBV20-1	CSPGLAGDNEQFF	TGCAGTCCCGGACTAGCGGGAGACAATGAGCAGTTCTTC
NA	many	TRBJ2-5	16	TRBV24-1	CATSDLHGIGPETQYF	TGTGCCACCAGTGATTTGCACGGGATCGGGCCGGAGACCCAGTACTTC
NA	many	TRBJ2-1	11	TRBV30	CAWWGSNEQFF	TGTGCCTGGTGGGGGTCTAATGAGCAGTTCTTC
NA	NA	TRBJ1-1	14	TRBV19	CASSITGLGTEAFF	TGTGCCAGTAGTATAACGGGGCTAGGAACTGAAGCTTTCTTT
TRBD2	NA	TRBJ2-1	14	TRBV15	CATSTSGPYNEQFF	TGTGCCACCTCAACTAGCGGGCCCTACAATGAGCAGTTCTTC
NA	few	TRBJ2-3	13	TRBV25-1	CASSDPGTDTQYF	TGTGCCAGCAGTGATCCGGGCACAGATACGCAGTATTTT
NA	many	TRBJ2-3	15	TRBV2	CASSRQSTSTDTQYF	TGTGCCAGCAGTCGGCAGAGCACTAGCACAGATACGCAGTATTTT
TRBD1	many	TRBJ1-6	14	TRBV2	CASRAGGRNSPLHF	TGTGCCAGCAGAGCAGGGGGGCGGAATTCACCCCTCCACTTT
NA	many	TRBJ2-2	14	TRBV2	CASSEDGAAGELFF	TGTGCCAGCAGTGAAGACGGGGCTGCCGGGGAGCTGTTTTTT
NA	many	TRBJ1-6	16	TRBV28	CASTNPRTSNNSPLHF	TGTGCCAGCACTAACCCTAGGACATCGAATAATTCACCCCTCCACTTT
TRBD2	NA	TRBJ2-7	16	TRBV27	CASSLKTSGRSYEQYF	TGTGCCAGCAGTTTGAAGACTAGCGGGAGGTCCTACGAGCAGTACTTC
NA	NA	TRBJ2-1	15	TRBV4-3	CASSQDWAGSNEQFF	TGCGCCAGCAGCCAAGATTGGGCGGGGTCAAATGAGCAGTTCTTC
TRBD2	few	TRBJ2-1	17	TRBV19	CASSKGTGTSGGNEQFF	TGTGCCAGTAGTAAGGGAACCGGGACTAGCGGGGGCAATGAGCAGTTCTTC
NA	many	TRBJ2-5	14	TRBV15	CATSRQESVQTQYF	TGTGCCACCAGCAGACAAGAGAGTGTACAGACCCAGTACTTC
TRBD2	NA	TRBJ2-1	16	TRBV20-1	CSVKGLAGGINNEQFF	TGCAGTGTTAAGGGGCTAGCGGGAGGGATCAACAATGAGCAGTTCTTC
TRBD1	NA	TRBJ1-3	16	TRBV10-2	CASSARQGISGNTIYF	TGCGCCAGCAGTGCCCGACAGGGTATTTCTGGAAACACCATATATTTT
NA	many	TRBJ1-2	14	TRBV5-1	CASGLGRPIYGYTF	TGCGCCAGCGGTTTAGGACGCCCAATTTATGGCTACACCTTC
NA	many	TRBJ2-1	13	TRBV27	CASMTGSYNEQFF	TGTGCCAGCATGACTGGCTCCTACAATGAGCAGTTCTTC
NA	many	TRBJ2-1	16	TRBV6-1	CASSARGGRAYNEQFF	TGTGCCAGCAGTGCCCGTGGGGGGCGGGCTTACAATGAGCAGTTCTTC
NA	NA	TRBJ1-1	14	TRBV18	CASSPGGRNTEAFF	TGTGCCAGCTCACCAGGGGGGAGAAACACTGAAGCTTTCTTT
TRBD2	NA	TRBJ2-3	15	TRBV11-1	CASSYRLAGGDTQYF	TGTGCCAGCAGCTACCGACTAGCGGGAGGAGATACGCAGTATTTT
NA	many	TRBJ2-7	11	TRBV6-1	CASSALPEQYF	TGTGCCAGCAGTGCCCTACCAGAGCAGTACTTC
TRBD1	many	TRBJ1-2	17	TRBV12-3/TRBV12-4	CASSPGQGAQRGYGYTF	TGTGCCAGCAGCCCCGGGCAGGGGGCACAACGAGGCTATGGCTACACCTTC
NA	many	TRBJ1-3	15	TRBV20-1	CSASPRTDTGNTIYF	TGCAGTGCTAGTCCTCGGACTGATACTGGAAACACCATATATTTT
TRBD1	many	TRBJ1-4	14	TRBV30	CACTQTGFNEKLFF	TGTGCCTGTACACAGACAGGGTTTAATGAAAAACTGTTTTTT